This TCR beta chain was obtained from a study of T cells in localized non-small cell lung cancer. Regarding the study as a whole: Of the top 100 tumor clones, median around 62 were in adjacent lung, approximately 30 among its top 100. Uninvolved adjacent lung, not tumor, had the highest T cell clonality. Only one tumor region went through sequencing, so heterogeneity may still be there. Longer overall survival was associated with a higher density of T cells in the blood.

Libraries were prepared by immunoSEQ multiplex PCR; TCRdb keeps only in-frame clonotypes and omits some of them. Of 3,000 or so clones in the sample, 23% were seen once. From germline, CDR1 is SGHTA and CDR2 FQGNSA. This CDR3 has 13 amino acids. The V gene lost 0 bases and the J gene lost 6 bases, with 8 bases spanning the gap. This clone has ten or more counts. No antigen is known for it. The chain joins TRBV7-2 to TRBJ1-2; a weak D match, TRBD1 (5 bases). The receptor comes from a female donor older than 55 with stage I lung adenocarcinoma. The sample was lung tumor tissue, taken before any cancer treatment. As DNA, the CDR3 is TGTGCCAGCAGCTTAGCGGGACGGAATGGCTACACCTTC. This gives the protein CASSLAGRNGYTF.